A selection of T cell receptor beta chains follows, all from one sample in a study of blood T cell repertoires in COVID-19. TCRdb's copy holds only in-frame clones and misses some; the assay was immunoSEQ multiplex PCR. Of 350,000 to 500,000 clones detected, around nine tenths appear once; the ten largest clones hold about 1.5%. The sample taken for sequencing was PBMCs or T cells enriched from blood (not recorded which). These receptors were obtained from a woman between 18 and 29 years old who had been exposed to COVID-19. Each CDR3 is given with its conserved first and last residue. The order of the fields is D gene, clone size, J gene, CDR3 length, V gene, CDR3 DNA, CDR3 protein. D genes are given only for firm matches. Size values are once, few and many counts, or a class for expanded clones, and some rows have none.

TRBD1,once,TRBJ1-4,15,TRBV15,TGTGCCACCAGCAGAGGGACAGGGGGAAGCGAAAAACTGTTTTTT,CATSRGTGGSEKLFF
.,.,TRBJ1-1,15,TRBV6-5,TGTGCCAGCAGCCTAGAAACCGGGGGGAACACTGAAGCTTTCTTT,CASSLETGGNTEAFF
.,few,TRBJ2-6,15,TRBV12-5,TGTGCTAGTGGTTTGGTAGGCGGGAGGGCCAACGTCCTGACTTTC,CASGLVGGRANVLTF
.,.,TRBJ2-3,16,TRBV4-1,TGCGCCAGCAGCCCCCCTACAGGGGGGGGCACAGATACGCAGTATTTT,CASSPPTGGGTDTQYF
TRBD1,once,TRBJ2-7,18,TRBV2,TGTGCCACCTCCCTAAGGGACAGGGGGCTAGCGGGAGACTACGAGCAGTACTTC,CATSLRDRGLAGDYEQYF
.,.,TRBJ2-1,13,TRBV6-5,TGTGCCAGCAGTTACTCGAGGAATTATGAGCAGTTCTTC,CASSYSRNYEQFF
TRBD1,.,TRBJ2-2,15,TRBV19,TGTGCCACCCCACGGAGCAGGGGGAAGGCCGGGGAGCTGTTTTTT,CATPRSRGKAGELFF
TRBD1,.,TRBJ1-3,17,TRBV19,TGTGCCAGTAGTATCCCGACAGGGGCCGGCTCTGGAAACACCATATATTTT,CASSIPTGAGSGNTIYF
TRBD2,.,TRBJ2-3,18,TRBV5-4,TGTGCCAGCAGCGCCCGGGCTAGCGGGAGGGCGGGAACAGATACGCAGTATTTT,CASSARASGRAGTDTQYF
TRBD1,.,TRBJ1-5,16,TRBV6-4,TGTGCCAGCAGTGAACAGGGGGAAGGGAGCAATCAGCCCCAGCATTTT,CASSEQGEGSNQPQHF
.,.,TRBJ1-1,13,TRBV7-9,TGTGCCAGCAGCACCACAATGAACACTGAAGCTTTCTTT,CASSTTMNTEAFF
.,.,TRBJ2-2,15,TRBV27,TGTGCCAGCAGTTTATCCGGGGGAGGCACCGGGGAGCTGTTTTTT,CASSLSGGGTGELFF
.,.,TRBJ1-1,14,TRBV28,TGTGCCAGCAGCCCCCCAACTTTGAACACTGAAGCTTTCTTT,CASSPPTLNTEAFF
.,.,TRBJ2-2,15,TRBV6-5,TGTGCCACTAAACCCGGACAGATGAACACCGGGGAGCTGTTTTTT,CATKPGQMNTGELFF
.,.,TRBJ2-7,14,TRBV6-2/TRBV6-3,TGTGCCAGCAGCCGTAATCCTTTCCCCTACGAGCAGTACTTC,CASSRNPFPYEQYF
.,.,TRBJ1-2,16,TRBV5-4,TGTGCCAGCAGCGCCTTAGGACTTCCCGGCGGCTATGGCTACACCTTC,CASSALGLPGGYGYTF
TRBD1,.,TRBJ2-2,18,TRBV2,TGTGCCAGCAGATACATAGGATGGGACAGGGGGAGCCTCGGGGAGCTGTTTTTT,CASRYIGWDRGSLGELFF
.,.,TRBJ1-1,15,TRBV11-2,TGTGCCAGCAGCCCCCCGGACAGAGGCAACACTGAAGCTTTCTTT,CASSPPDRGNTEAFF
.,.,TRBJ1-5,14,TRBV7-2,TGTGCCAGCAGCCTTTATAGTCGGGATCAGCCCCAGCATTTT,CASSLYSRDQPQHF
.,.,TRBJ2-3,16,TRBV9,TGTGCCAGCAGCGTAGATGAGGCCCCACCCACAGATACGCAGTATTTT,CASSVDEAPPTDTQYF
.,.,TRBJ1-5,13,TRBV28,TGTGCCAGCAATGGGCATAGCAATCAGCCCCAGCATTTT,CASNGHSNQPQHF
.,.,TRBJ1-5,16,TRBV19,TGTGCCAGTAGCCGCGGGAGGTTTTATAGCAATCAGCCCCAGCATTTT,CASSRGRFYSNQPQHF
TRBD1,.,TRBJ1-1,13,TRBV28,TGTGCCAGCACAAGGGACAGGGGGAGTGAAGCTTTCTTT,CASTRDRGSEAFF
TRBD2,.,TRBJ2-1,15,TRBV4-1,TGCGCCAGCAGAGCTACTAGCGGGGGCCCTAATGAGCAGTTCTTC,CASRATSGGPNEQFF
TRBD2,.,TRBJ2-7,17,TRBV11-2,TGTGCCAGCAGTTTATTACTAGCGGGATATAGCTCCTACGAGCAGTACTTC,CASSLLLAGYSSYEQYF
TRBD2,.,TRBJ2-5,16,TRBV11-2,TGTGCCAGCAGCTTTTTACTAGCGGGAGGGCCAGAGACCCAGTACTTC,CASSFLLAGGPETQYF
.,.,TRBJ2-1,13,TRBV5-4,TGTGCCAGCAGCTTGGAGGGGGGGAATGAGCAGTTCTTC,CASSLEGGNEQFF
TRBD2,.,TRBJ2-5,14,TRBV5-1,TGCGCCAGCAGAGACACTAGCGGGAGTGAGACCCAGTACTTC,CASRDTSGSETQYF
TRBD1,.,TRBJ1-4,15,TRBV7-2,TGTGCCAGCAGCTTCAGGGGGCGAACTAATGAAAAACTGTTTTTT,CASSFRGRTNEKLFF
TRBD1,.,TRBJ2-1,17,TRBV5-1,TGCGCCAGCAGAACGCTGCGGGACAGGCTTTCCTACAATGAGCAGTTCTTC,CASRTLRDRLSYNEQFF
TRBD2,few,TRBJ2-2,18,TRBV24-1,TGTGCCACCAGTGTTAGCGGGGGGGCGGGGCGAAGCACCGGGGAGCTGTTTTTT,CATSVSGGAGRSTGELFF
.,.,TRBJ1-3,17,TRBV4-3,TGCGCCAGCAGCCAAGACATGGGGAGAGACTCTGGAAACATCATATATTTT,CASSQDMGRDSGNIIYF
TRBD1,.,TRBJ2-7,12,TRBV12-3/TRBV12-4,TGTGCCAGCAGCCCACAGGGGTGGGGGCAGTACTTC,CASSPQGWGQYF
.,.,TRBJ2-7,13,TRBV2,TGTGCCAGCTCTGAGACAGCCTCCTACGAGCAGTACTTC,CASSETASYEQYF
.,.,TRBJ2-1,14,TRBV27,TGTGCCAGCAGTTTAGTTCAGGGTTGGAATGAGCAGTTCTTC,CASSLVQGWNEQFF
TRBD2,.,TRBJ2-5,13,TRBV6-5,TGTGCCGCCAGGCTAGCGGGAAGTGAGACCCAGTACTTC,CAARLAGSETQYF
.,.,TRBJ2-1,14,TRBV19,TGTGCCAGTAGTGAGGGATTGGTAACCCTTGAGCAGTTCTTC,CASSEGLVTLEQFF
TRBD2,once,TRBJ2-1,14,TRBV6-4,TGTGCCAGCAGTGACGGCGGGAGGGCCAATGAGCAGTTCTTC,CASSDGGRANEQFF
.,.,TRBJ2-1,15,TRBV9,TGTGCCAGCAGCGTAGATAGCGGACGCTACAATGAGCAGTTCTTC,CASSVDSGRYNEQFF
TRBD1,.,TRBJ2-7,11,TRBV10-3,TGTGCCATACAACAACAGGGGGCGCAGTACTTC,CAIQQQGAQYF
.,.,TRBJ2-5,13,TRBV11-3,TGTGCCAGCAGTTCCGGCGGGACTGAGACCCAGTACTTC,CASSSGGTETQYF
TRBD2,.,TRBJ2-3,18,TRBV5-4,TGTGCCAGCAGCTTGGATCTGGGGCTAGCGGGGACCACACCTACGCAGTATTTT,CASSLDLGLAGTTPTQYF
.,.,TRBJ1-1,10,TRBV30,TGTGCCTGGGGACACTTTGAAGCTTTCTTT,CAWGHFEAFF
TRBD2,.,TRBJ2-7,15,TRBV29-1,TGCAGCGTTGTATCCTTGCGGGAGTCGGGGTACGAGCAGTACTTC,CSVVSLRESGYEQYF
TRBD2,once,TRBJ2-7,15,TRBV5-1,TGCGCCAGCAGCCATCCAGCGGGGTCGGTCTACGAGCAGTACTTC,CASSHPAGSVYEQYF
TRBD1,.,TRBJ2-7,17,TRBV7-8,TGTGCCAGCAGCTTAGAGACCCGACGACAGGGGCTATACGAGCAGTACTTC,CASSLETRRQGLYEQYF
.,.,TRBJ2-3,15,TRBV19,TGTGCCAGTAGCTCCCTGTTTGGGGGCCCAGATACGCAGTATTTT,CASSSLFGGPDTQYF
.,.,TRBJ1-1,14,TRBV19,TGTGCCAGTAGTATTCCGCAAATAGGGGCTGAAGCTTTCTTT,CASSIPQIGAEAFF
TRBD2,.,TRBJ2-7,17,TRBV6-1,TGTGCCAGCAGGGAATATGCCGGGACTAGCGGACCCTACGAGCAGTACTTC,CASREYAGTSGPYEQYF
.,.,TRBJ2-1,17,TRBV5-4,TGTGCCAGCAGCCGCCTTGGGGAGCTTCACTCCTACAATGAGCAGTTCTTC,CASSRLGELHSYNEQFF
.,.,TRBJ1-4,15,TRBV28,TGTGCCAGCAGTTTTATGAACGCCGGCGGTGAAAAACTGTTTTTT,CASSFMNAGGEKLFF
TRBD1,.,TRBJ2-3,15,TRBV2,TGTGCCAGCCAACCCGGGACAGGGGGCCCAGATACGCAGTATTTT,CASQPGTGGPDTQYF